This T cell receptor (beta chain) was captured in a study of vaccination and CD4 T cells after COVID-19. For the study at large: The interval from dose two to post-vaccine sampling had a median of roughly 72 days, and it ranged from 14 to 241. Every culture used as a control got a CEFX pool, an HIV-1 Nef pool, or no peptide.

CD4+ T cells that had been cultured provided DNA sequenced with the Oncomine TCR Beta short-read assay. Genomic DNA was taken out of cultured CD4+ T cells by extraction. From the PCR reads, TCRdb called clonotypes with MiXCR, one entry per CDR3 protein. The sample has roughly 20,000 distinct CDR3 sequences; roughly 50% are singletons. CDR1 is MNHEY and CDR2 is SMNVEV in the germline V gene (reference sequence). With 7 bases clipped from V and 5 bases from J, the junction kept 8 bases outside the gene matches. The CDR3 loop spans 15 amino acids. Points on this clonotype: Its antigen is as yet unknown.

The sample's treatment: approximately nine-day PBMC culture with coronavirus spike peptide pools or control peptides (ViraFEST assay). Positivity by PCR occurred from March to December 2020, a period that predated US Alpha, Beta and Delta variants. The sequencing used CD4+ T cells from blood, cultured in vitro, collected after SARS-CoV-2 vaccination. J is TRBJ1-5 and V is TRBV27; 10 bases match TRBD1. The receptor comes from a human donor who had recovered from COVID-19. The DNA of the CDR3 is TGTGCCAGCACCGGGACAGGGGCGTTCGATCAGCCCCAGCATTTT. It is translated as CASTGTGAFDQPQHF.